The next 25 T cell receptor beta chains were all read from a single sample in a study of memory CD4+ T cells and cytomegalovirus serostatus. Single viable CD3+CD4+CD8-CD45RO+ cells were sorted as the memory CD4+ T cells. The repertoire was sequenced with immunoSEQ multiplex PCR; TCRdb's copy has only in-frame clones and lacks some. The table lists about 50,000 clones, around 76% of them singletons. What was sequenced was memory CD4+ T cells from blood. These receptors all stem from an adult in good health and CMV-seronegative.

The chain is built from TRBV11-1 and TRBJ2-2; D possibly uses TRBD1 or TRBD2 (5 bases each). Per the germline V gene, CDR1 is SGHAT and CDR2 is FQDESV (reference sequence). The CDR3 totals 15 residues. Trimming stripped 4 bases from V and 4 bases from J, with 13 bases between. The CDR3, as DNA: TGTGCCAGCAGCTCACGGGACCGCTTCACCGGGGAGCTGTTTTTT. Protein: CASSSRDRFTGELFF. The variable domain in full, with the rest retrieved from reference TRBV11-1 and TRBJ2-2, is EAEVAQSPRYKITEKSQAVAFWCDPISGHATLYWYRQILGQGPELLVQFQDESVVDDSQLPKDRFSAERLKGVDSTLKIQPAELGDSAMYLCASSSRDRFTGELFFGEGSRLTVL.

The chain carries TRBV7-9 and TRBJ1-4; D unresolved. Germline V gives CDR1 SEHNR, CDR2 FQNEAQ (reference sequence). The CDR3 covers 15 residues. V dropped 1 base and J dropped 7 bases, with 13 bases sitting between them. The CDR3 here is CASSLGVGGSEKLFF. For the CDR3, the DNA is TGTGCCAGCAGCTTAGGGGTTGGCGGGAGTGAAAAACTGTTTTTT.

The chain is built from TRBV10-3 and TRBJ1-3; D might be TRBD1 (5 bases). V lost 11 bases, J lost 0 bases, and 14 bases lay in between. The CDR3 is 14 residues long. CDR1 and CDR2 (germline): ENHRY, SYGVKD. The CDR3 region is CAASGTVSGNTIYF. The CDR3 DNA follows: TGTGCCGCTAGCGGGACGGTCTCTGGAAACACCATATATTTT.

V gene TRBV11-1 combines with J gene TRBJ1-6; D not certain. Germline assignment: CDR1 SGHAT and CDR2 FQDESV (reference sequence). CDR3 length: 12 amino acids. V was cut by 3 bases and J by 6 bases, with 3 bases left in between. The CDR3 DNA reads TGTGCCAGCAGCTTCCCTAATTCACCCCTCCACTTT. Protein sequence: CASSFPNSPLHF.

This sequence joins TRBV11-3 and TRBJ2-3; 10 bases are shared with TRBD2. V lost 6 bases to trimming and J lost 8 bases; unmatched junction nucleotides: 11. This CDR3 contains 15 residues. Germline V gene lookup returns CDR1 SGHNT and CDR2 YENEEA. The CDR3 is CASSQSGGAGGTQYF. The DNA of the CDR3 is TGTGCCAGCAGTCAAAGCGGGGGGGCCGGAGGTACGCAGTATTTT. The full variable domain, rest sourced from reference TRBV11-3 and TRBJ2-3, is EAGVVQSPRYKIIEKKQPVAFWCNPISGHNTLYWYLQNLGQGPELLIRYENEEAVDDSQLPKDRFSAERLKGVDSTLKIQPAELGDSAVYLCASSQSGGAGGTQYFGPGTRLTVL.

The gene calls are TRBV9 and TRBJ2-1, with 7 nucleotides matching TRBD2. Looked up from germline, CDR1 is SGDLS and CDR2 is YYNGEE. J gave up 6 bases and V 0 bases, and 3 bases lay outside the gene matches. The CDR3 is 14 residues long. The CDR3 DNA is TGTGCCAGCAGCGTAGACGGGGGGTTCAATGAGCAGTTCTTC. Amino acid sequence: CASSVDGGFNEQFF.

The V and J genes are TRBV7-9 and TRBJ1-1; D is ambiguous. CDR1 is SEHNR and CDR2 is FQNEAQ in the germline V gene (reference sequence). The V gene lost 5 bases and the J gene lost 3 bases, with 13 bases spanning the gap. The CDR3 totals 14 residues. The CDR3 sequence: CASSPKRPDTEAFF. CDR3 coding DNA: TGTGCCAGCAGCCCTAAGCGTCCGGACACTGAAGCTTTCTTT.

This chain connects TRBV2 to TRBJ1-5, with a weak D call TRBD1 (5 bases). There are 14 residues in the CDR3. Germline lookup yields CDR1 SNHLY and CDR2 FYNNEI. V shed 6 bases and J shed 1 base, with 10 bases lying between them. CDR3 DNA sequence: TGTGCCAGCAGCACCACAGGAAGCAATCAGCCCCAGCATTTT. This sequence encodes CASSTTGSNQPQHF. The variable domain in full, with the rest retrieved from reference TRBV2 and TRBJ1-5, is EPEVTQTPSHQVTQMGQEVILRCVPISNHLYFYWYRQILGQKVEFLVSFYNNEISEKSEIFDDQFSVERPDGSNFTLKIRSTKLEDSAMYFCASSTTGSNQPQHFGDGTRLSIL.

This rearrangement joins TRBV9 to TRBJ2-3; D is possibly TRBD1 (5 bases). V lost 0 bases to trimming and J lost 2 bases, with 7 bases between them. The CDR3 spans 14 residues. Germline CDR1 SGDLS, CDR2 YYNGEE. CDR3 in DNA: TGTGCCAGCAGCGTAGGCAGGGCCACAGATACGCAGTATTTT. This sequence encodes CASSVGRATDTQYF.

This clone is a singleton in its sample. The chain combines TRBV9 with TRBJ1-4, with D tentatively TRBD1 (5 bases). CDR3 size: 15 residues. The V gene's germline CDR1 is SGDLS and CDR2 YYNGEE. V lost 1 base, J lost 6 bases, and 13 bases lay in between. The CDR3 region has the DNA TGTGCCAGCAGCGTAATGGGGGGAGTGGATGAAAAACTGTTTTTT. Translating gives CASSVMGGVDEKLFF.

The CDR3 loop is CASSQDLAGSASGNTIYF. CDR3 coding DNA: TGCGCCAGCAGCCAAGATTTGGCCGGGTCAGCCTCTGGAAACACCATATATTTT. The chain is built from TRBV4-3 and TRBJ1-3; D unclear. The CDR3 contains 18 residues. Germline V gives CDR1 LGHNA, CDR2 YSLEER. Trimming removed 0 bases from V and 0 bases from J, with 15 bases in between.

This chain joins TRBV19 and TRBJ2-4; the match to TRBD1 covers 7 bases. Trimming cost V 10 bases and J 9 bases; bases outside gene matches: 12. Germline V CDR1 and CDR2: LNHDA, SQIVND (reference sequence). CDR3 length: 13 residues. The CDR3, as DNA: TGTGCCACCCGTAGGGGGTGGGACAGCATTCAGTACTTC. Its translation is CATRRGWDSIQYF.

This chain joins TRBV10-3 and TRBJ2-7; 7 bases align to TRBD2. Germline assignment: CDR1 ENHRY and CDR2 SYGVKD. The CDR3 runs 14 residues. V was pared by 5 bases and J by 5 bases, with 9 bases of the junction left unmatched. The CDR3 spells CAISSVGGKNEQYF. CDR3 coding DNA: TGTGCCATCAGTTCCGTGGGGGGGAAGAACGAGCAGTACTTC.

V and J are TRBV5-4 and TRBJ2-2, with D unclear. The V gene lost 0 bases and the J gene lost 5 bases, with 5 bases spanning the gap. The germline CDR1 and CDR2 sequences are SGHNT and YYREEE (reference sequence). There are 13 residues in the CDR3. CDR3 sequence: CASSLEGTGELFF. CDR3 DNA: TGTGCCAGCAGCTTGGAGGGAACCGGGGAGCTGTTTTTT.

This chain connects TRBV12-5 to TRBJ2-1; D may correspond to TRBD1 or TRBD2 (5 bases each). V gave up 2 bases and J gave up 6 bases, with 8 bases separating them. The CDR3 runs to 13 residues. CDR1 LGHNT and CDR2 FRNRAP come from the germline V gene. The CDR3 is CASGLSGLNEQFF. Written as DNA, the CDR3 is TGTGCTAGTGGTTTGTCGGGGCTCAATGAGCAGTTCTTC.

CDR3 sequence reads: CASSSGPNTDTQYF. The CDR3 DNA reads as TGTGCCAGCTCATCCGGTCCAAACACAGATACGCAGTATTTT. The chain employs TRBV18 and TRBJ2-3; D not certain. The CDR3 consists of 14 residues. The V and J ends lost 5 bases and 2 bases respectively, with 11 bases between them. Germline CDR1 KGHSH, CDR2 LQKENI.

This chain joins TRBV19 and TRBJ2-2, with D uncertain. The CDR3 has 14 amino acids. The germline V gene has CDR1 LNHDA and CDR2 SQIVND (reference sequence). Trimming removed 5 bases from V and 2 bases from J, with 9 bases in between. CDR3 bases: TGTGCCAGTAGTTTGTGGAGAAACACCGGGGAGCTGTTTTTT. Translated, it gives CASSLWRNTGELFF.

This clone was seen only a few times. CDR3 DNA sequence: TGCGCCAGCAGCCCTGGGGGATTCGGCAATGAGCAGTTCTTC. It encodes CASSPGGFGNEQFF. V usage is TRBV5-1 and J usage is TRBJ2-1, with D tentatively TRBD1 or TRBD2 (5 bases each). With 4 bases removed from V and 6 bases from J, the gap between germline ends came to 14 bases. Germline lookup yields CDR1 SGHRS and CDR2 YFSETQ. CDR3 length: 14 residues.

This sequence joins TRBV19 and TRBJ1-6, with 10 bases aligning to TRBD1. V shed 4 bases, J shed 7 bases, and the junction held 1 base outside the gene matches. Germline loops: CDR1 LNHDA, CDR2 SQIVND (reference sequence). There are 14 residues in the CDR3. The CDR3, as DNA: TGTGCCAGTAGTACGACAGGGGGCAATTCACCCCTCCACTTT. Protein: CASSTTGGNSPLHF.

The chain carries TRBV6-1 and TRBJ2-5; D gene uncertain. This CDR3 comprises 13 residues. Trimming removed 7 bases from V and 2 bases from J, with 11 bases in between. Germline loops: CDR1 MNHNS, CDR2 SASEGT. The CDR3 DNA follows: TGTGCCAGCACCAAGCTGGGGCAAGAGACCCAGTACTTC. The encoded protein is CASTKLGQETQYF.

The chain has TRBV7-9 and TRBJ2-7; D gene uncertain. The CDR3 sequence is 13 residues long. In germline, CDR1 is SEHNR, CDR2 FQNEAQ (reference sequence). Trimming took 1 base from V and 2 from J, leaving 6 bases between them. CDR3 nucleotide sequence: TGTGCCAGCAGCTTAGGGACGGCCTACGAGCAGTACTTC. Translating gives CASSLGTAYEQYF.

The chain is built from TRBV11-2 and TRBJ2-7, with a weak D call TRBD2 (6 bases). V dropped 3 bases and J dropped 2 bases, with 11 bases sitting between them. Germline CDR1 reads SGHAT; CDR2 reads FQNNGV. The CDR3 is made up of 14 amino acids. Here the CDR3 reads CASSLLGGAYEQYF. CDR3 nucleotides: TGTGCCAGCAGCTTGTTGGGAGGAGCCTACGAGCAGTACTTC.

The V gene is TRBV6-5, the J gene TRBJ1-1, with 7 bases identical to TRBD1. Losses at the gene ends were 7 bases for V and 4 bases for J; bases not matched to a gene: 6. The CDR3 is made up of 13 amino acids. Germline V gene sequence: CDR1 MNHEY, CDR2 SVGAGI. The CDR3 DNA follows: TGTGCCAGCAAAAAGGGGGCCTTCACTGAAGCTTTCTTT. Its protein is CASKKGAFTEAFF.

This clone appeared a single time. CDR3 nucleotide sequence: TGTGCCAGCAGCGATGGAACGGATCCTAGCAATCAGCCCCAGCATTTT. This gives the protein CASSDGTDPSNQPQHF. This rearrangement joins TRBV5-6 to TRBJ1-5; D not certain. CDR3 length: 16 residues. V was clipped by 4 bases and J by 0 bases, with 14 bases between them. The germline V gene has CDR1 SGHDT and CDR2 YYEEEE.

This clone occurred a few times. V and J are TRBV5-1 and TRBJ2-1; D remains unclear. CDR3 length: 11 residues. V was shortened by 4 bases and J by 10 bases, with 9 bases between the two germline ends. Looked up from germline, CDR1 is SGHRS and CDR2 is YFSETQ. DNA for the CDR3: TGCGCCAGCAGCGAAGGAAGGGAGCAGTTCTTC. This translates into CASSEGREQFF. The entire variable domain, with the rest obtained from reference TRBV5-1 and TRBJ2-1, is as follows: KAGVTQTPRYLIKTRGQQVTLSCSPISGHRSVSWYQQTPGQGLQFLFEYFSETQRNKGNFPGRFSGRQFSNSRSEMNVSTLELGDSALYLCASSEGREQFFGPGTRLTVL.